These 9 T cell receptor beta chains were sequenced from one sample in a study of T cell repertoires in cytomegalovirus infection. TCRdb redid the calling of the reads with MiXCR, one entry per CDR3 protein. The repertoire holds about 900,000 distinct CDR3 sequences, with approximately 31% as singletons. No antigens are known for them. Here the sequenced sample was cultured CD8+ T cells from PBMCs, taken from culture after CMV antigen stimulation. These receptor sequences come from a human donor in good health (CMV status not recorded). Some clones in this sample may be carry-over from other donors' samples.

The table lists this clonotype with many counts. The V call is TRBV6-1, the J call TRBJ2-1; 8 nucleotides align to TRBD2. Germline-derived CDR1 and CDR2 are MNHNS and SASEGT. This CDR3 spans 16 amino acids. The J segment lost 1 base and the V segment lost 7 bases, leaving 9 bases of the junction unmatched. As DNA, the CDR3 is TGTGCCAGCAATGAGGGCGGGGGGCTGTCCTACAATGAGCAGTTCTTC. Translated: CASNEGGGLSYNEQFF.

This chain joins TRBV2 and TRBJ2-7, with 8 bases lining up with TRBD1. Germline CDR1 is SNHLY and CDR2 is FYNNEI. Unmatched junction bases numbered 9, after V lost 3 bases and J lost 2 bases. The CDR3 length is 16 residues. The CDR3 DNA reads TGTGCCAGCAGTGATGCTCGGGACAGGCCAACCTACGAGCAGTACGTC. Amino acid sequence: CASSDARDRPTYEQYV.

The rearrangement uses TRBV6-1 and TRBJ2-5; 7 bases line up with TRBD2. Unmatched junction bases numbered 12, after V lost 2 bases and J lost 3 bases. Germline CDR1 is MNHNS and CDR2 is SASEGT. This CDR3 comprises 17 residues. The CDR3 DNA follows: TGTGCCAGCAGTGAACATGGTAGCGGGTACCTTAAAGAGACCCAGTACTTC. Amino acids: CASSEHGSGYLKETQYF.

In this sample, this clonotype turned up a few times. This chain joins TRBV2 and TRBJ2-3; TRBD2 matches 9 bases. V gave up 0 bases and J gave up 1 base; unmatched junction bases: 5. Germline V CDR1 and CDR2: SNHLY, FYNNEI. The CDR3 totals 17 residues. The CDR3 sequence is CASSEALASGGTDTQYF. In DNA, the CDR3 is TGTGCCAGCAGTGAAGCTTTGGCTAGCGGGGGCACAGATACGCAGTATTTT.

The V gene is TRBV6-5, the J gene TRBJ2-7, with 9 bases identical to TRBD1. Germline V gene data show CDR1 as MNHEY and CDR2 as SVGAGI. CDR3 length equals 16 residues. V lost 7 bases to trimming and J lost 7 bases; unmatched junction nucleotides: 17. CDR3 loop: CASNPVGTGSSGEQYF. CDR3 sequence (DNA): TGTGCCAGCAATCCTGTGGGGACAGGGTCTTCGGGGGAGCAGTACTTC.

The chain links TRBV20-1 to TRBJ2-1; no reliable D call. Trimming left V 6 bases short and J 3 bases short, with 12 bases between. Germline assignment: CDR1 DFQATT and CDR2 SNEGSKA (reference sequence). The CDR3 consists of 13 residues. CDR3 in amino acids: CSALGLNYNEQFF. CDR3 DNA: TGCAGTGCACTGGGTCTTAACTACAATGAGCAGTTCTTC.

This chain links TRBV13 with TRBJ1-5; 9 bases are a match to TRBD1. Germline CDR1 PRHDT, CDR2 FYEKMQ (reference sequence). The V gene end was trimmed by 4 bases and the J gene end by 6 bases; junction bases not matched to a gene: 10. CDR3 length: 16 residues. Here the CDR3 reads CASSSSRDRESQPQHF. The CDR3, as DNA: TGTGCCAGCAGCTCCTCTCGGGACAGGGAGAGTCAGCCCCAGCATTTT.

This sequence joins TRBV19 and TRBJ2-7, with a tentative D call TRBD1 (6 bases). The CDR3 consists of 18 residues. V lost 5 bases, J lost 3 bases, and 26 bases lay in between. Germline V gene sequence: CDR1 LNHDA, CDR2 SQIVND (reference sequence). The CDR3 DNA is TGTGCCAGTAGTCCGAAAATCGGGGCCAGGGGATACGTCTACGAGCAGTACTTC. Translated, it gives CASSPKIGARGYVYEQYF.

This clonotype occurred many times. The chain combines TRBV5-4 with TRBJ2-3; maybe TRBD1 (7 bases). V lost 2 bases, J lost 3 bases, and 16 bases lay in between. Looked up from germline, CDR1 is SGHNT and CDR2 is YYREEE (reference sequence). The CDR3 is made up of 16 amino acids. The DNA of the CDR3 is TGTGCCAGCAGCTTCCCAGGCGGGACAGCAACAGATACGCAGTATTTT. This sequence encodes CASSFPGGTATDTQYF.